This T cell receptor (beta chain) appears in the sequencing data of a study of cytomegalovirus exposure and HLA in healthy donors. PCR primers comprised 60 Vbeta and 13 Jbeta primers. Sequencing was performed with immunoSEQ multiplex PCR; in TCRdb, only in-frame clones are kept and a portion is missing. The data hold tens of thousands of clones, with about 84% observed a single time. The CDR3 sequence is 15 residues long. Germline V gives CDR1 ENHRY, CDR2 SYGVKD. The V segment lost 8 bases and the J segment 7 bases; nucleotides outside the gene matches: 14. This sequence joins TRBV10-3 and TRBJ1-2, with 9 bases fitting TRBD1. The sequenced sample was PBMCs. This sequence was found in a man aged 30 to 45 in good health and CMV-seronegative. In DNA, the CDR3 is TGTGCCATCTCGGTACCCGCGACAGGGGGAGGTGGCTACACCTTC. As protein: CAISVPATGGGGYTF.